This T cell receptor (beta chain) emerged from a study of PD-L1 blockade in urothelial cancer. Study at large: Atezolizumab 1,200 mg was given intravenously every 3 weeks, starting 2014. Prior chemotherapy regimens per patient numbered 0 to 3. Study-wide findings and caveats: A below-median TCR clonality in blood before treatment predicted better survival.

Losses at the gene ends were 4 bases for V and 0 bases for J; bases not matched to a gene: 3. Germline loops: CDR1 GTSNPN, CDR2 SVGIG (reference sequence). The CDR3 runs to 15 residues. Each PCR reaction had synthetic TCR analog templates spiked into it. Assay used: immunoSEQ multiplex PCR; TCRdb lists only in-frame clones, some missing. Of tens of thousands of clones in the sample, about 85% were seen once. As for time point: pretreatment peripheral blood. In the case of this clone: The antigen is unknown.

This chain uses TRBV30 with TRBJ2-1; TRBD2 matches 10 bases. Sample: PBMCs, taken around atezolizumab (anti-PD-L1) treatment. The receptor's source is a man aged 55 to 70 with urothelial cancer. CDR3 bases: TGTGCCTGGATTCCTAGCGGGAGCTCCTACAATGAGCAGTTCTTC. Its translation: CAWIPSGSSYNEQFF.